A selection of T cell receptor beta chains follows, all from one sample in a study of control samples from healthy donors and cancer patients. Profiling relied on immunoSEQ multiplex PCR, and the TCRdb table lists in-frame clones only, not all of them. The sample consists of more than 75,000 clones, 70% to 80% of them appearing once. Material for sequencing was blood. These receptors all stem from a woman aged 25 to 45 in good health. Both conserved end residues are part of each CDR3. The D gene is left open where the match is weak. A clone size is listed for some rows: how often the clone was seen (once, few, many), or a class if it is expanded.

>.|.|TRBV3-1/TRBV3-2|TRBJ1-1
CASSQNLYGDFQQAFF
TGTGCCAGCAGCCAAAATTTATATGGGGACTTTCAACAAGCTTTCTTT
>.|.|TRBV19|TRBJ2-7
CASSRGQNSYEQYF
TGTGCCAGTAGTAGAGGACAGAATTCCTACGAGCAGTACTTC
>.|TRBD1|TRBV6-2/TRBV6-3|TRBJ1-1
CASSYLGQGASGNTEAFF
TGTGCCAGCAGTTACCTAGGACAGGGGGCAAGTGGGAACACTGAAGCTTTCTTT
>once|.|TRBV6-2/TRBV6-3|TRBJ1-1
CASSYPGGATEAFF
TGTGCCAGCAGTTACCCCGGGGGGGCCACTGAAGCTTTCTTT
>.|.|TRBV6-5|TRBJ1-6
CASRGTLSDSPLHF
TGTGCCAGCAGGGGTACCCTGTCGGATTCACCCCTCCACTTT
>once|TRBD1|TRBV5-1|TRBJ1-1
CASRQGPKNTEAFF
TGCGCCAGCAGACAGGGGCCCAAGAACACTGAAGCTTTCTTT
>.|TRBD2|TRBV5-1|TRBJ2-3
CASSRGGAVTDTQYF
TGCGCCAGCAGCCGCGGGGGGGCCGTCACAGATACGCAGTATTTT
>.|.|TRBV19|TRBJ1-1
CASSAEPVNTEAFF
TGTGCCAGTAGTGCGGAACCGGTGAACACTGAAGCTTTCTTT
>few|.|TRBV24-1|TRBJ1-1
CATTGPNTEAFF
TGTGCCACCACAGGGCCGAACACTGAAGCTTTCTTT
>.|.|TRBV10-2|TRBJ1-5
CASSEIGYQPQHF
TGCGCCAGCAGTGAAATCGGGTATCAGCCCCAGCATTTT
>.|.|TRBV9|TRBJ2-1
CASSVSPNSYNEQFF
TGTGCCAGCAGCGTATCACCTAACTCCTACAATGAGCAGTTCTTC
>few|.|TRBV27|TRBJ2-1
CASRLTSEGYNEQFF
TGTGCCAGCAGGCTGACCTCCGAGGGGTACAATGAGCAGTTCTTC
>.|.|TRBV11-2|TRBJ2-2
CASSLAAGAPGELFF
TGTGCCAGCAGCTTAGCAGCAGGGGCGCCCGGGGAGCTGTTTTTT
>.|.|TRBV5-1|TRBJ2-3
CASSLTLGVTDTQYF
TGCGCCAGCAGCTTAACATTGGGGGTCACAGATACGCAGTATTTT
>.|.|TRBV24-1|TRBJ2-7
CATSGTVDHEQYF
TGTGCCACCAGTGGAACAGTGGACCACGAGCAGTACTTC
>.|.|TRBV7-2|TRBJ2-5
CASSFFSAQETQYF
TGTGCCAGCAGCTTCTTTTCAGCACAAGAGACCCAGTACTTC
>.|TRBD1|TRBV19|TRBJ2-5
CASSIGTGKQETQYF
TGTGCCAGTAGTATTGGGACAGGGAAGCAAGAGACCCAGTACTTC
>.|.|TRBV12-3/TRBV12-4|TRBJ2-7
CASSLEAAWQYF
TGTGCCAGCAGTTTAGAAGCGGCTTGGCAGTACTTC
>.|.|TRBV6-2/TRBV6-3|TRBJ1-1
CASSYSTAGPRAFF
TGTGCCAGCAGTTACTCGACTGCGGGCCCGCGGGCTTTCTTT
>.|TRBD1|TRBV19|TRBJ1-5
CASRGTDYSNQPQHF
TGTGCCAGTCGCGGGACAGATTATAGCAATCAGCCCCAGCATTTT
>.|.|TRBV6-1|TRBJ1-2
CASSEGGRHDYGYTF
TGTGCCAGCAGTGAAGGGGGGAGACACGACTATGGCTACACCTTC
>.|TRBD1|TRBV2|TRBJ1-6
CASRDNRGSYNSPLHF
TGTGCCAGCAGGGATAACAGGGGCTCCTATAATTCACCCCTCCACTTT
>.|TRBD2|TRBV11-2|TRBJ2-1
CASSLASGGHEQFF
TGTGCCAGCAGCTTAGCTAGCGGGGGGCATGAGCAGTTCTTC
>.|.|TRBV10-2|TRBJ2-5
CASREISGSWSQYF
TGCGCCAGCAGGGAGATTAGCGGCTCCTGGTCCCAGTACTTC
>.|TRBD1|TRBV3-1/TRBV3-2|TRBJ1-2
CASSRATGTGDPYTF
TGTGCCAGCAGCCGAGCTACCGGGACAGGGGATCCTTACACCTTC
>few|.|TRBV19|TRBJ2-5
CASSTLRATLGETQYF
TGTGCCAGTAGTACCCTCCGGGCTACTCTGGGGGAGACCCAGTACTTC
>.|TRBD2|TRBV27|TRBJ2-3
CASSSPAAGGQDGF
TGTGCCAGCAGTTCCCCAGCAGCGGGGGGGCAGGATGGTTTT
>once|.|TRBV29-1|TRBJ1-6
CSVRIGQRNSPLHF
TGCAGCGTTAGGATTGGACAGAGAAATTCACCCCTCCACTTT
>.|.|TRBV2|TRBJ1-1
CASSTGQLLYTEAFF
TGTGCCAGCAGTACAGGACAGCTACTTTACACTGAAGCTTTCTTT
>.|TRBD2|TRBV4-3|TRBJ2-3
CASSQDRASGGSADTQYF
TGCGCCAGCAGCCAAGATAGGGCTAGCGGGGGGTCGGCAGATACGCAGTATTTT
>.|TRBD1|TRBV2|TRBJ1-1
CASSRQGGATEAFF
TGTGCCAGCAGCCGACAGGGTGGGGCCACTGAAGCTTTCTTT
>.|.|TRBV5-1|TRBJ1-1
CASTTRGNTEAFF
TGCGCCAGCACCACTCGAGGGAACACTGAAGCTTTCTTT
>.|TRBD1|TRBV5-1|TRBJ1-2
CASSLAGTGGGYTF
TGCGCCAGCAGCTTGGCCGGGACAGGGGGTGGCTACACCTTC
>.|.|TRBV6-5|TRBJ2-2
CASGTTNTGELFF
TGTGCCAGCGGAACGACGAACACCGGGGAGCTGTTTTTT
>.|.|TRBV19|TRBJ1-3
CASSIQSLSGNTIYF
TGTGCCAGTAGTATCCAGTCGCTCTCTGGAAACACCATATATTTT
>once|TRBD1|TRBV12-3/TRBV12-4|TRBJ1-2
CASSSQGAVGYTF
TGTGCCAGCAGTTCACAGGGGGCAGTAGGCTACACCTTC
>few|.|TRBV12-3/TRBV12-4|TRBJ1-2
CASTRGEAYGYTF
TGTGCCAGCACCAGAGGTGAGGCCTATGGCTACACCTTC
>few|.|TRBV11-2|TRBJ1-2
CASSLGGLSGYTF
TGTGCCAGCAGCTTAGGCGGACTGAGTGGCTACACCTTC
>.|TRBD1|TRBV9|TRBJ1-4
CASSASPGQNEKLFF
TGTGCCAGCAGCGCAAGTCCGGGACAGAATGAAAAACTGTTTTTT
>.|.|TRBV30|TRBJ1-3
CASTLGGGNTIYF
TGTGCCTCCACCCTAGGGGGAGGAAACACCATATATTTT
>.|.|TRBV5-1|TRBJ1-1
CASRSLRGTNTEAFF
TGCGCCAGCAGGTCCTTGAGGGGGACGAACACTGAAGCTTTCTTT
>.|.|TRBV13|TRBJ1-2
CASSFGAETGGYTF
TGTGCCAGCAGCTTTGGGGCCGAGACCGGTGGCTACACCTTC
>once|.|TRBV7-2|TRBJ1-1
CASSPGDRSTEAFF
TGTGCCAGCAGCCCCGGAGACAGGAGCACTGAAGCTTTCTTT
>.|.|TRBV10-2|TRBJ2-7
CASSEITSSYEQYF
TGCGCCAGCAGTGAGATCACATCCTCCTACGAGCAGTACTTC
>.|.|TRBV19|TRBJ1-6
CASSIKANSLSPLHF
TGTGCCAGTAGTATTAAGGCCAACTCGTTATCACCCCTCCACTTT
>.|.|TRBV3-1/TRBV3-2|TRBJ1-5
CASSQPGTPYSNQPQHF
TGTGCCAGCAGCCAGCCCGGGACACCGTATAGCAATCAGCCCCAGCATTTT
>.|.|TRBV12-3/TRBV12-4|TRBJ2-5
CASSLVGETQYF
TGTGCCAGCAGTTTAGTAGGGGAGACCCAGTACTTC
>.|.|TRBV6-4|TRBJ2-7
CASPHIAGIYEQYF
TGTGCCAGCCCCCATATTGCGGGGATCTACGAGCAGTACTTC
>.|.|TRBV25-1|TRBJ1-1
CASSEFGSLGTEAFF
TGTGCCAGCAGTGAATTCGGGAGTTTAGGGACTGAAGCTTTCTTT
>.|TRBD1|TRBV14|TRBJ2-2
CASSQAAGGMAGELFF
TGTGCCAGCAGCCAAGCGGCAGGGGGCATGGCCGGGGAGCTGTTTTTT